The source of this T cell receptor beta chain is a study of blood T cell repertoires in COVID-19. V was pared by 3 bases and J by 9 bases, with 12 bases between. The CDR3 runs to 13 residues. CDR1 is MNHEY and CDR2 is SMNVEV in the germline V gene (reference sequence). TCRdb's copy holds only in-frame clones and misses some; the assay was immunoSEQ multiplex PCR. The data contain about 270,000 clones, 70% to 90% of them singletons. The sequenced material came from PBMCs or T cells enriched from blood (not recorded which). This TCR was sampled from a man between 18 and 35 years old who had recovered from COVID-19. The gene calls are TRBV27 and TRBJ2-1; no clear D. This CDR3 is CASSLNEFTEQFF. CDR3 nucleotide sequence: TGTGCCAGCAGTTTGAACGAGTTTACTGAGCAGTTCTTC.